This is a list of T cell receptor beta chains from one sample in a study of T cells in Graves' hyperthyroidism and ophthalmopathy. MiXCR, applied by TCRdb to the multiplex PCR reads, yields one record per CDR3 protein. The data contain roughly 200,000 distinct CDR3 sequences, about 17% of them seen just once; the ten biggest clones take up approximately 40%. The source material was blood. The receptors were sampled from a man aged 35-49 years with Graves' hyperthyroidism. Both conserved end residues are part of each CDR3. Fields, in order: J gene, D gene, clone size, V gene, CDR3 DNA, CDR3 protein. D genes are given only for firm matches. Clone size is shown for a subset of rows, as once, few, many or a class of expanded clone.

TRBJ2-3 | TRBD1 | many | TRBV7-2 | TGTGCCAGCGTGGGACAGCGCCCCAGGGATACGCAGTATTTT | CASVGQRPRDTQYF
TRBJ2-7 | NA | many | TRBV6-2/TRBV6-3 | TGTGCCAGCAGTCGGGACAAAATCTACGAGCAGTACTTC | CASSRDKIYEQYF
TRBJ2-5 | NA | many | TRBV20-1 | TGCAGTGCTAGACCGACCCGTCCTACCCAAGAGACCCAGTACTTC | CSARPTRPTQETQYF
TRBJ2-5 | TRBD2 | many | TRBV7-9 | TGTGCCAGCAGCTTAGAGGCTAGCGGGGGGGCAGAGACCCAGTACTTC | CASSLEASGGAETQYF
TRBJ1-6 | TRBD1 | many | TRBV28 | TGTGCCAGCACCACTCCCGGGACAGGGGTATTTTATAATTCACCCCTCCACTTT | CASTTPGTGVFYNSPLHF
TRBJ2-1 | TRBD2 | few | TRBV28 | TGTGCCGCTGGGAGGGCTCGGTGGGGTGAGCAGTTCTTC | CAAGRARWGEQFF
TRBJ1-1 | NA | many | TRBV20-1 | TGCAGTGCCCCCCGGGCTGGGAACACTGAAGCTTTCTTT | CSAPRAGNTEAFF
TRBJ2-2 | TRBD1 | many | TRBV6-2/TRBV6-3 | TGTGCCAGCAACCGGGACAGGGGTCCCGGGGAGCTGTTTTTT | CASNRDRGPGELFF
TRBJ2-3 | TRBD2 | NA | TRBV7-2 | TGTGCCAGCAGCTTTCAGCGGGGGGGTCAAGATACGCAGTATTTT | CASSFQRGGQDTQYF
TRBJ2-5 | TRBD1 | many | TRBV5-1 | TGCGCCAGCAGCTTACCTTTCCGGGACAGAGGGGAGACCCAGTACTTC | CASSLPFRDRGETQYF
TRBJ2-5 | NA | NA | TRBV7-2 | TGTGCCAGCAGCTTAGTAAAGAGTGTGGAGACCCAGTACTTC | CASSLVKSVETQYF
TRBJ2-7 | NA | NA | TRBV20-1 | TGCAGTGCTATGTTAAATTCCTACGAGCAGTACTTC | CSAMLNSYEQYF
TRBJ2-7 | NA | few | TRBV9 | TGTGCCAGCAGCGTAGCCTCGGGGGGCTCGTACGAGCAGTACTTC | CASSVASGGSYEQYF
TRBJ2-4 | NA | many | TRBV6-6 | TGTGCCAGCAGTTACTCGATCTATCGTAACATTCAGTACTTC | CASSYSIYRNIQYF
TRBJ1-4 | NA | many | TRBV7-9 | TGTGCCAGCAGCTTAGAGGCCAAACTTGGGGCTAATGAAAAACTGTTTTTT | CASSLEAKLGANEKLFF
TRBJ2-5 | TRBD1 | few | TRBV2 | TGTGCCAGAGGACAGGGTACACCTCAAGGAGAGACCCAGTACTTC | CARGQGTPQGETQYF
TRBJ2-3 | TRBD1 | many | TRBV7-6 | TGTGCCAGCAGACAGGGGGTCCGCACAGATACGCAGTATTTT | CASRQGVRTDTQYF
TRBJ2-3 | NA | few | TRBV5-1 | TGCGCCAGCCTTGCCAGGGCTAGCACAGATACGCAGTATTTT | CASLARASTDTQYF
TRBJ2-1 | TRBD2 | NA | TRBV28 | TGTGCCAGCAGGGCCACTAGCGGGGCCTACAATGAGCAGTTCTTC | CASRATSGAYNEQFF
TRBJ1-2 | NA | many | TRBV28 | TGTGCCAGCAGGACATCCTCGCAGCTCTATGGCTACACCTTC | CASRTSSQLYGYTF
TRBJ2-5 | TRBD1 | many | TRBV7-9 | TGTGCCAGCAGCCAGAGGGACAGGGAAGAGACCCAGTACTTC | CASSQRDREETQYF
TRBJ2-7 | NA | many | TRBV28 | TGTGCCAGCAGTCCCCCCGGGGCAGGGTGGTCATACGAGCAGTACTTC | CASSPPGAGWSYEQYF
TRBJ2-6 | TRBD1 | few | TRBV5-4 | TGTGCCAGCTTGAACAGGGGTAGCTCTGGGGCCAACGTCCTGACTTTC | CASLNRGSSGANVLTF
TRBJ2-2 | NA | many | TRBV15 | TGTGCCACCAGCAGAGACCGCCCAGCGAACACCGGGGAGCTGTTTTTT | CATSRDRPANTGELFF
TRBJ2-1 | NA | many | TRBV7-2 | TGTGCCAGCAGCCCCCAGCCTGGGGATGAGCAGTTCTTC | CASSPQPGDEQFF
TRBJ2-1 | NA | many | TRBV5-1 | TGCGCCAGCAGCTTGTCGGGACCTACCTACAATGAGCAGTTCTTC | CASSLSGPTYNEQFF
TRBJ1-1 | NA | many | TRBV20-1 | TGCAGTGCTACTAATACAGCGAACACTGAAGCTTTCTTT | CSATNTANTEAFF
TRBJ1-1 | NA | NA | TRBV28 | TGTGCCAGCAGGGAGGACACTGAAGCTTTCTTT | CASREDTEAFF